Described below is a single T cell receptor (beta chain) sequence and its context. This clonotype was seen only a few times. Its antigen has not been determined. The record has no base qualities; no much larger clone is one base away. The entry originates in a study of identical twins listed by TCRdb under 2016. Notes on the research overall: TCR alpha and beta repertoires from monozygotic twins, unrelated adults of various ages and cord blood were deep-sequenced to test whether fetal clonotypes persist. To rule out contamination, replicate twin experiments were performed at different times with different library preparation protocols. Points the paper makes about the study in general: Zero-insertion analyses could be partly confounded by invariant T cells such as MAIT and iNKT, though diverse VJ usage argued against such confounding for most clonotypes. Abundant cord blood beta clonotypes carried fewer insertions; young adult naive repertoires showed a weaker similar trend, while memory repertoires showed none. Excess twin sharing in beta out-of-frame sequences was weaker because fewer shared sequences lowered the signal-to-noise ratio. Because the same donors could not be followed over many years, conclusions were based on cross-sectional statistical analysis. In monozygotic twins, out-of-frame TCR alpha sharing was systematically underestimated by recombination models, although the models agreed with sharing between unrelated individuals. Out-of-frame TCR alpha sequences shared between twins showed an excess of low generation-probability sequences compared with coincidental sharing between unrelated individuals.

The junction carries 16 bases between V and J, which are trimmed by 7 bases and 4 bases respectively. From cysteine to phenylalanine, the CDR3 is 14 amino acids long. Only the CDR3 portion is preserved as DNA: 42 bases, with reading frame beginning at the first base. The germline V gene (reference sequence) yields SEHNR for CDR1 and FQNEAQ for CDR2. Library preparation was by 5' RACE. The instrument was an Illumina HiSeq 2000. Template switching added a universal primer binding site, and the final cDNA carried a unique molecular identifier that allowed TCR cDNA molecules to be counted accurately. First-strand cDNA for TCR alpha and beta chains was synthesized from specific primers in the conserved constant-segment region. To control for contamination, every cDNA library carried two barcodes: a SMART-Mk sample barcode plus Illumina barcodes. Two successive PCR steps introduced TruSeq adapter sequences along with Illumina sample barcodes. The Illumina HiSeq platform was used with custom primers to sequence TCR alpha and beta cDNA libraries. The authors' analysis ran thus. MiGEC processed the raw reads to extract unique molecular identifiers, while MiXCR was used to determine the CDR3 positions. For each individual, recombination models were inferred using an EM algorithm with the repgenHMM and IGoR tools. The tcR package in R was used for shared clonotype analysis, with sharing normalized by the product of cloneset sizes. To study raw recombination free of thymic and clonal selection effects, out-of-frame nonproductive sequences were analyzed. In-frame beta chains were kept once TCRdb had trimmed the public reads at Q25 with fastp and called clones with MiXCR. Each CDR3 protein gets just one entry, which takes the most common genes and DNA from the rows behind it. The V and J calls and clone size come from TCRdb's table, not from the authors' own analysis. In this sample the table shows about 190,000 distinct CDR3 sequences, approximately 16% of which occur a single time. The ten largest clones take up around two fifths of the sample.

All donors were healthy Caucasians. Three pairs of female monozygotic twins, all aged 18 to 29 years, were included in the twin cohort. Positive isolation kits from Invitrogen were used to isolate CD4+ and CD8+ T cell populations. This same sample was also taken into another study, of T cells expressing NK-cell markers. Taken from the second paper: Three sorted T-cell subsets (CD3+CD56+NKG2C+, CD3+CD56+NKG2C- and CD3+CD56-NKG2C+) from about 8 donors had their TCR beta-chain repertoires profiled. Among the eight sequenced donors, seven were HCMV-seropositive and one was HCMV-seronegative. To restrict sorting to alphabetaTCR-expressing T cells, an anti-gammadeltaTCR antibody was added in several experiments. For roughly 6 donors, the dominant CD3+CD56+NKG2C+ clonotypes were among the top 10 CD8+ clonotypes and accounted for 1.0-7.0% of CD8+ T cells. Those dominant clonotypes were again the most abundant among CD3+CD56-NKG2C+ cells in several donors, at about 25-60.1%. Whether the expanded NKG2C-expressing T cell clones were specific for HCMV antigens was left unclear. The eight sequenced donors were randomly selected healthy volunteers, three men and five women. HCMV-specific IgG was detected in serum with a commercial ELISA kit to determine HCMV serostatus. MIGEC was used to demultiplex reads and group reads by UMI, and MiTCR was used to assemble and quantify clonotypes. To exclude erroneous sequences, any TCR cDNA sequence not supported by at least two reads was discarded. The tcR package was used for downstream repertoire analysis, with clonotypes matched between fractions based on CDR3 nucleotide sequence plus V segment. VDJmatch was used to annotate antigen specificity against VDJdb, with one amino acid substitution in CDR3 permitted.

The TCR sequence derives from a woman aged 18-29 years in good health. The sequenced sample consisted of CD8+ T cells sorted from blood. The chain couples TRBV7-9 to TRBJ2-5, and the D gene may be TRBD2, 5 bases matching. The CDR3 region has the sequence CASTGGPGRETQYF. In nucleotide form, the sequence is TGTGCCAGCACCGGTGGTCCTGGGAGAGAGACCCAGTACTTC.